These 25 T cell receptor beta chains were all obtained from the same sample, sequenced in a study of blood T cell repertoires in COVID-19. Profiling relied on immunoSEQ multiplex PCR, and the TCRdb table lists in-frame clones only, not all of them. The table includes roughly 220,000 clones, approximately 82% detected once. Specimen: PBMCs or T cells enriched from blood (not recorded which). The receptors were sampled from a man aged 40-50 years who had recovered from COVID-19.

The chain is built from TRBV6-2 or TRBV6-3 and TRBJ2-7, with 8 bases that match TRBD2. The CDR3 covers 17 residues. V lost 4 bases and J lost 1; bases outside the gene matches: 12. Germline V gene data show CDR1 as MNHEY and CDR2 as SVGEGT. The CDR3 reads CASSLRPGQRGSYEQYF. CDR3 in DNA: TGTGCCAGCAGTTTACGCCCGGGGCAGCGGGGGTCCTACGAGCAGTACTTC.

The chain employs TRBV9 and TRBJ2-3; 10 bases line up with TRBD2. The CDR3 runs 17 residues. V dropped 3 bases and J dropped 2; count of bases not matched to a gene: 9. Germline V CDR1 and CDR2: SGDLS, YYNGEE. In nucleotides, the CDR3 is TGTGCCAGCAGCGCCCGCCCAGCGGGAGGGACCACAGATACGCAGTATTTT. It encodes CASSARPAGGTTDTQYF.

The chain uses TRBV2 and TRBJ1-6; D not resolved. The CDR3 totals 13 residues. Germline V gene sequence: CDR1 SNHLY, CDR2 FYNNEI. Trimming removed 3 bases from V and 9 bases from J, with 9 bases in between. CDR3 DNA sequence: TGTGCCAGCAGTGATAACCGGGTTTCACCCCTCCACTTT. Translation gives CASSDNRVSPLHF.

The chain combines TRBV28 with TRBJ2-1; 15 bases are shared with TRBD2. Germline-derived CDR1 and CDR2 are MDHEN and SYDVKM. Unmatched junction bases numbered 7, after V lost 5 bases and J lost 2 bases. This CDR3 spans 18 amino acids. The CDR3 DNA sequence: TGTGCCAGCAGTGCCGGGACTAGCGGGAGGAATACCTACAATGAGCAGTTCTTC. Residues: CASSAGTSGRNTYNEQFF.

V usage is TRBV6-2 or TRBV6-3 and J usage is TRBJ2-7; 10 nucleotides line up with TRBD1. Trimming took 5 bases from V and 6 from J; bases not matched to a gene: 10. The CDR3 contains 15 residues. CDR1 and CDR2 (germline): MNHEY, SVGEGT. CDR3 bases: TGTGCCAGCAGTCCAACTTTCGGACAGGGGGTCGAGCAGTACTTC. Protein: CASSPTFGQGVEQYF.

This rearrangement joins TRBV7-3 to TRBJ2-2; the D gene is possibly TRBD2 (6 bases). The CDR3 is made up of 18 amino acids. V was cut by 5 bases and J by 6 bases, with 25 bases left in between. Germline-derived CDR1 and CDR2 are SGHTA and FQGTGA. The CDR3 DNA follows: TGTGCCAGCAGCAAAACAGGAGGGGCCAGGGAATTCTCCGGGGAGCTGTTTTTT. This sequence encodes CASSKTGGAREFSGELFF.

The rearrangement joins TRBV30 to TRBJ2-4; a possible D gene is TRBD2 (5 bases). CDR1 and CDR2 from the germline V gene are GTSNPN and SVGIG (reference sequence). CDR3 length: 16 residues. The V and J ends lost 2 bases and 2 bases respectively, with 16 bases between them. The CDR3 coding sequence is TGTGCCTGGAGTTCAGTTCCCGGGGTCTCCAAAAACATTCAGTACTTC. It encodes CAWSSVPGVSKNIQYF.

This clone was counted a single time. V gene TRBV18 combines with J gene TRBJ2-2, with TRBD1 matching over 9 bases. The CDR3 totals 17 residues. Germline V lookup: CDR1 KGHSH, CDR2 LQKENI. Trimming took 2 bases from V and 2 from J; bases not matched to a gene: 6. CDR3 in amino acids: CASSPDRDRANTGELFF. CDR3 nucleotide sequence: TGTGCCAGCTCACCAGACCGGGACAGGGCTAACACCGGGGAGCTGTTTTTT.

This clone was observed a single time. The chain is built from TRBV29-1 and TRBJ2-5; D remains ambiguous. Germline V gene sequence: CDR1 SQVTM, CDR2 ANQGSEA. The CDR3 contains 10 residues. V lost 3 bases and J lost 5, with 4 bases in between. This chain's CDR3 is CSVDEETQYF. Here the CDR3 DNA reads TGCAGCGTTGATGAGGAGACCCAGTACTTC.

V is TRBV4-3 and J is TRBJ2-3; 7 bases match TRBD2. V lost 4 bases and J lost 5; bases outside the gene matches: 9. Looked up from germline, CDR1 is LGHNA and CDR2 is YSLEER. The CDR3 is 15 residues long. The CDR3 nucleotides read TGCGCCAGCAGCCCCTCCCGCGGGGGAGGAGATACGCAGTATTTT. Translated: CASSPSRGGGDTQYF.

The V call is TRBV6-5, the J call TRBJ2-1, with 7 bases matching TRBD1. The CDR3 is 14 amino acids. Losses at the gene ends were 2 bases for V and 7 bases for J; bases not matched to a gene: 5. Per the germline V gene, CDR1 is MNHEY and CDR2 is SVGAGI. In DNA, the CDR3 is TGTGCCAGCAGTTACGCGACAGGGCGGAATGAGCAGTTCTTC. Protein sequence: CASSYATGRNEQFF.

V is TRBV21-1 and J is TRBJ1-2. TRBV21-1 counts as a pseudogene. CDR3 length: 16 residues. The CDR3 region is CASSKALREGLDGYTF. CDR3 coding DNA: TGTGCCAGCAGCAAAGCGCTCAGGGAGGGATTAGATGGCTACACCTTC.

CDR3 nucleotides: TGTGCCAGCACTAGGCGGGGGCGAAGCACAGATACGCAGTATTTT. Protein product: CASTRRGRSTDTQYF. This chain joins TRBV11-2 and TRBJ2-3; a weak D match, TRBD2 (7 bases). Germline values: CDR1 SGHAT, CDR2 FQNNGV. CDR3 length: 15 residues. Trimming left V 7 bases short and J 0 bases short, with 14 bases between.

The chain employs TRBV6-5 and TRBJ2-7, with D perhaps matching TRBD1 (6 bases). The CDR3 extends over 12 amino acids. The germline V gene encodes CDR1 MNHEY and CDR2 SVGAGI. Trimming removed 10 bases at V and 1 base at J, with 11 bases between. DNA for the CDR3: TGTGCCATCGCCGACAGGTCCTACGAGCAGTACTTC. Protein product: CAIADRSYEQYF.

This clone was recorded a few times. The V call is TRBV14, the J call TRBJ2-1, with TRBD2 identical over 12 bases. Germline assignment: CDR1 SGHDN and CDR2 FVKESK. After removal of 1 base from V and 7 bases from J, the junction contained 2 bases not matched to a gene. CDR3 length: 15 amino acids. Here the CDR3 DNA reads TGTGCCAGCAGCCAAGGACTAGCGGGAGTTAATGAGCAGTTCTTC. It encodes CASSQGLAGVNEQFF.

This rearrangement joins TRBV14 to TRBJ2-1, with 7 bases fitting TRBD2. J gave up 7 bases and V 4 bases, and 10 bases lay outside the gene matches. The CDR3 has 15 amino acids. The germline V gene encodes CDR1 SGHDN and CDR2 FVKESK. CDR3 sequence: CASSPHSGGWNEQFF. The CDR3 DNA reads TGTGCCAGCAGCCCCCATTCGGGAGGTTGGAATGAGCAGTTCTTC. The full variable domain, in which reference TRBV14 and TRBJ2-1 provide the parts outside the CDR3, is EAGVTQFPSHSVIEKGQTVTLRCDPISGHDNLYWYRRVMGKEIKFLLHFVKESKQDESGMPNNRFLAERTGGTYSTLKVQPAELEDSGVYFCASSPHSGGWNEQFFGPGTRLTVL.

The chain recombines TRBV7-6 with TRBJ1-1; 7 nucleotides agree with TRBD1. This CDR3 spans 17 amino acids. V trimming: 2 bases; J trimming: 6 bases; junction bases outside the gene matches: 15. Germline CDR1 and CDR2: SGHVS and FNYEAQ. This chain's CDR3 is CASSLRGRGSLAAEAFF. Here the CDR3 DNA reads TGTGCCAGCAGCTTACGGGGCAGGGGGTCTCTTGCAGCTGAAGCTTTCTTT.

The chain combines TRBV3-1 (or the pseudogene TRBV3-2) with TRBJ1-2; no clear D. Between the trimmed V and J ends, which lost 1 base and 5 bases, there was a span of 11 bases. Germline V gene sequence: CDR1 LGHDT, CDR2 YNNKEL (reference sequence). There are 14 residues in the CDR3. Here the CDR3 DNA reads TGTGCCAGCAGCCAAGGCGCGGAGGGTTATGGCTACACCTTC. Amino acids: CASSQGAEGYGYTF.

The chain employs TRBV3-1 (or the pseudogene TRBV3-2) and TRBJ2-3, with 7 positions matching TRBD2. This CDR3 contains 15 residues. The V segment lost 2 bases and the J segment 4 bases; nucleotides outside the gene matches: 6. Germline CDR1 is LGHDT and CDR2 is YNNKEL (reference sequence). CDR3 residues: CASSQMGGSSDTQYF. The CDR3 region has the DNA TGTGCCAGCAGCCAAATGGGAGGGAGCTCAGATACGCAGTATTTT.

The J gene is TRBJ2-1, the V gene TRBV28, with 9 positions matching TRBD1. The V segment lost 7 bases and the J segment 7 bases; nucleotides outside the gene matches: 17. This CDR3 is 17 amino acids long. Germline V gene lookup returns CDR1 MDHEN and CDR2 SYDVKM. CDR3 sequence: CASTSVGEGQGGNEQFF. CDR3 DNA: TGTGCCAGCACCTCGGTGGGGGAGGGACAGGGAGGAAATGAGCAGTTCTTC. The variable domain in full, completed from reference TRBV28 and TRBJ2-1, reads DVKVTQSSRYLVKRTGEKVFLECVQDMDHENMFWYRQDPGLGLRLIYFSYDVKMKEKGDIPEGYSVSREKKERFSLILESASTNQTSMYLCASTSVGEGQGGNEQFFGPGTRLTVL.

J is TRBJ1-1 and V is TRBV6-5; 10 bases are a match to TRBD1. Germline CDR1 reads MNHEY; CDR2 reads SVGAGI. After removal of 6 bases from V and 7 bases from J, the junction contained 8 bases not matched to a gene. This CDR3 is 14 amino acids long. The CDR3 reads CASRPGTGVGEAFF. The CDR3, as DNA: TGTGCCAGCAGACCCGGGACAGGGGTAGGTGAAGCTTTCTTT.

The V call is TRBV7-2, the J call TRBJ1-4; D is unresolved. Trimming left V 6 bases short and J 8 bases short, with 13 bases between. The CDR3 is 13 residues long. The germline V gene encodes CDR1 SGHTA and CDR2 FQGNSA. CDR3 nucleotide sequence: TGTGCCAGCAGTACCGCGGGGTCGGAAAAACTGTTTTTT. It translates to CASSTAGSEKLFF. Combining the CDR3 with reference TRBV7-2 and TRBJ1-4 gives the whole variable domain GAGVSQSPSNKVTEKGKDVELRCDPISGHTALYWYRQSLGQGLEFLIYFQGNSAPDKSGLPSDRFSAERTGGSVSTLTIQRTQQEDSAVYLCASSTAGSEKLFFGSGTQLSVL.

V gene TRBV28 combines with J gene TRBJ1-1; 8 bases align to TRBD1. V dropped 7 bases and J dropped 5; count of bases not matched to a gene: 9. The CDR3 runs 14 residues. Germline loops: CDR1 MDHEN, CDR2 SYDVKM. In nucleotides, the CDR3 is TGTGCCAGCAATACGGACAGGGAGAGTACTGAAGCTTTCTTT. Translating it yields CASNTDRESTEAFF.

V usage is TRBV6-5 and J usage is TRBJ2-3; D might be TRBD1 (5 bases). The CDR3 runs to 14 residues. With 2 bases removed from V and 3 bases from J, the gap between germline ends came to 9 bases. Germline V gene lookup returns CDR1 MNHEY and CDR2 SVGAGI. CDR3 coding DNA: TGTGCCAGCAGTTACCGGGCAGGGACAGATACGCAGTATTTT. The encoded protein is CASSYRAGTDTQYF.

The gene calls are TRBV7-6 and TRBJ2-6, with a weak D call TRBD2 (5 bases). Germline loops: CDR1 SGHVS, CDR2 FNYEAQ. The CDR3 runs to 16 residues. V was shortened by 1 base and J by 3 bases, with 10 bases between the two germline ends. This chain's CDR3 is CASSLVRAGGANVLTF. The CDR3 DNA follows: TGTGCCAGCAGCTTAGTGAGGGCTGGTGGGGCCAACGTCCTGACTTTC. The complete variable domain, with remaining parts taken from reference TRBV7-6 and TRBJ2-6, reads GAGVSQSPRYKVTKRGQDVALRCDPISGHVSLYWYRQALGQGPEFLTYFNYEAQQDKSGLPNDRFSAERPEGSISTLTIQRTEQRDSAMYRCASSLVRAGGANVLTFGAGSRLTVL.